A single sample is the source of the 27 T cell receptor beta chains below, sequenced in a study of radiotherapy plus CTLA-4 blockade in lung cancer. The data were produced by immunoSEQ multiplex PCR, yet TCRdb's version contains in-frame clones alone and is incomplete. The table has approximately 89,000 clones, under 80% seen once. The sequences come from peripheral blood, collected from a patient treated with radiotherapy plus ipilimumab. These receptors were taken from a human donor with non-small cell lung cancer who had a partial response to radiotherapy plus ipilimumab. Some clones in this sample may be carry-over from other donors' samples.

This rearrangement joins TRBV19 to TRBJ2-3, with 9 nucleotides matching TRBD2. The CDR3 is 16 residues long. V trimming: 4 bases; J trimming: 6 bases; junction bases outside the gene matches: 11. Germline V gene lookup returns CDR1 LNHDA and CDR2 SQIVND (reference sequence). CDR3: CASSRPLAGDLDTQYF. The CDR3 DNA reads TGTGCCAGTAGTAGACCCTTAGCGGGGGACTTGGATACGCAGTATTTT.

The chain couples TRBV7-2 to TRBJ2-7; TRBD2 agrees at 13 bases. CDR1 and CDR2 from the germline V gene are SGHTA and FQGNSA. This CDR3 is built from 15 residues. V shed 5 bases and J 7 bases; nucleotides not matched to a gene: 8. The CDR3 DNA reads TGTGCCAGCAGCCCCTCAGGACTAGCGGGGGAAGAGCAGTACTTC. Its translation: CASSPSGLAGEEQYF.

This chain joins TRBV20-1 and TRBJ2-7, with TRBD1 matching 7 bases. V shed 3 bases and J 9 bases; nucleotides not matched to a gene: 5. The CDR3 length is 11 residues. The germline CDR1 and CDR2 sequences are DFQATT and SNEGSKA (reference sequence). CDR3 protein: CSASDRVGQYF. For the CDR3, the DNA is TGCAGTGCTAGTGACAGGGTAGGGCAGTACTTC.

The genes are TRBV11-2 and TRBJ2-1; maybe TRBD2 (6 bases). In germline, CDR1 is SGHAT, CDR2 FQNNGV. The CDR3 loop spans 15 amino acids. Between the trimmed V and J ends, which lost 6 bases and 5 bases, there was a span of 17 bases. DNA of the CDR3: TGTGCCAGCAGAGAATTGCGGGGCCTTAACAATGAGCAGTTCTTC. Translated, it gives CASRELRGLNNEQFF.

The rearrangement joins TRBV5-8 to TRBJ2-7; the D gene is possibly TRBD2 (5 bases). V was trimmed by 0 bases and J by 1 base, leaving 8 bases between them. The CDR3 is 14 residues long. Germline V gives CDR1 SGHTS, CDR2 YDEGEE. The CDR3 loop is CASSLGEWSYEQYF. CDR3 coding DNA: TGTGCCAGCAGCTTGGGGGAGTGGTCCTACGAGCAGTACTTC.

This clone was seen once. For the CDR3, the DNA is TGCAGCGCTGTCCGTTTAGACTCCTACAATGAGCAGTTCTTC. Protein: CSAVRLDSYNEQFF. V is TRBV29-1 and J is TRBJ2-1; D ambiguous. The germline CDR1 and CDR2 sequences are SQVTM and ANQGSEA. The CDR3 is 14 amino acids. The germline V and J ends were trimmed by 7 bases and 0 bases, with 13 bases remaining between them.

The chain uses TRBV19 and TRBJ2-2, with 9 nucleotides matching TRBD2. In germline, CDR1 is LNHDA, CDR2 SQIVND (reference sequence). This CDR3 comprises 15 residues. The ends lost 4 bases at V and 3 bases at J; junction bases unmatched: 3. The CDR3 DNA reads TGTGCCAGTAGTAAAGCGGGAGGTTACACCGGGGAGCTGTTTTTT. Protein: CASSKAGGYTGELFF.

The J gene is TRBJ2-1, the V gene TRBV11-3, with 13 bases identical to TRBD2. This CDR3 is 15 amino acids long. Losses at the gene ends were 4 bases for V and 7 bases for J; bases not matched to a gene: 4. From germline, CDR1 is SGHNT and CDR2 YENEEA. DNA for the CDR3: TGTGCCAGCAGCTCTGGACTAGCGGGAGCTAATGAGCAGTTCTTC. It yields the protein CASSSGLAGANEQFF.

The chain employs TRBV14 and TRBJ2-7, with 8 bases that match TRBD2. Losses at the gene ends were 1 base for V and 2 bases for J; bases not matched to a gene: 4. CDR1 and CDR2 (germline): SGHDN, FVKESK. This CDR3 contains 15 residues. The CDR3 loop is CASSQGQRGPYEQYF. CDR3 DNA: TGTGCCAGCAGCCAAGGTCAGCGGGGGCCCTACGAGCAGTACTTC.

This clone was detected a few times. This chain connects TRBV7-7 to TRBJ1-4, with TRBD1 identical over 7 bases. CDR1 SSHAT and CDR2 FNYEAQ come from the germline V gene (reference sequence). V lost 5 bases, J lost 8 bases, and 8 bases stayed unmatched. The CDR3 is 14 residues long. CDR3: CASSPDRDGEKLFF. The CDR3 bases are TGTGCCAGCAGCCCTGACAGGGATGGAGAAAAACTGTTTTTT.

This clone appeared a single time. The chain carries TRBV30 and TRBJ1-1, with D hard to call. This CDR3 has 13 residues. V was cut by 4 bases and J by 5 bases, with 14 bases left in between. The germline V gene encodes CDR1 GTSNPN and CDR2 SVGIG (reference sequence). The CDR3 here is CAWNVGWETEAFF. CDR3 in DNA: TGTGCCTGGAATGTGGGGTGGGAGACTGAAGCTTTCTTT.

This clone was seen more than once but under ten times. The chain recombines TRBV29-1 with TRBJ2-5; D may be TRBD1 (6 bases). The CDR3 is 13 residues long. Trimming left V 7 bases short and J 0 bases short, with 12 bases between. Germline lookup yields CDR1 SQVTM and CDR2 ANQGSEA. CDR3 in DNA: TGCAGCGCCGCGGACAGTAACCAAGAGACCCAGTACTTC. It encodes CSAADSNQETQYF.

This CDR3 reads CASSPPATGGPSYEQYF. CDR3 sequence (DNA): TGTGCCAGCTCACCACCGGCCACAGGAGGGCCCTCCTACGAGCAGTACTTC. The J gene is TRBJ2-7, the V gene TRBV18; D possibly corresponds to TRBD2 (6 bases). Trimming took 0 bases from V and 0 from J, leaving 15 bases between them. The CDR3 sequence is 17 residues long. CDR1 is KGHSH and CDR2 is LQKENI in the germline V gene.

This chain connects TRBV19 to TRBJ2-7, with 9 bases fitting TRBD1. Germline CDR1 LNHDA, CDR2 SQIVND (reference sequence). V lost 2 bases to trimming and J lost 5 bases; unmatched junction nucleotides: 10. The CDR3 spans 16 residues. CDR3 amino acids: CASSISLDRGYDEQYF. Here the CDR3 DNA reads TGTGCCAGTAGTATATCGTTGGACAGGGGTTACGACGAGCAGTACTTC.

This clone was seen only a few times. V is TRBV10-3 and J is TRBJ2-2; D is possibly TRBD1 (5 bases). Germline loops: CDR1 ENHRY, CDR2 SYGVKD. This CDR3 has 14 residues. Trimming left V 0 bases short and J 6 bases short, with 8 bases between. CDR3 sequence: CAISESGAAGELFF. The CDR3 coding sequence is TGTGCCATCAGTGAGTCTGGGGCCGCCGGGGAGCTGTTTTTT.

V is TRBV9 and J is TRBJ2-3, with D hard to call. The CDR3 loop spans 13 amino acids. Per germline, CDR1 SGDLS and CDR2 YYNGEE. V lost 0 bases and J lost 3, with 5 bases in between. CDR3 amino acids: CASSVAFTDTQYF. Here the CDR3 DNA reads TGTGCCAGCAGCGTAGCCTTTACAGATACGCAGTATTTT.

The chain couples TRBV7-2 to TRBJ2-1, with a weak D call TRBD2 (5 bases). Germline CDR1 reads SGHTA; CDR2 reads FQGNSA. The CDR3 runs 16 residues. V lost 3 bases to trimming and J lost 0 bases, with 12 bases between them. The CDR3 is CASSFRSGSSYNEQFF. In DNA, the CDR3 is TGTGCCAGCAGCTTTCGGTCGGGGAGCTCCTACAATGAGCAGTTCTTC.

The CDR3 here is CASSLGQYSNQPQHF. CDR3 DNA sequence: TGTGCCAGCAGCCTTGGACAGTATAGCAATCAGCCCCAGCATTTT. The chain couples TRBV7-9 to TRBJ1-5, with D possibly TRBD1 on 6 matching bases. The CDR3 has 15 residues. Trimming removed 5 bases at V and 0 bases at J, with 11 bases between. Looked up from germline, CDR1 is SEHNR and CDR2 is FQNEAQ (reference sequence).

This chain's CDR3 is CASSFHHGGQETQYF. The CDR3, as DNA: TGTGCCAGTAGTTTTCATCATGGCGGCCAAGAGACCCAGTACTTC. V usage is TRBV19 and J usage is TRBJ2-5, with D uncertain. Germline V gives CDR1 LNHDA, CDR2 SQIVND (reference sequence). CDR3 length: 15 amino acids. With 5 bases removed from V and 1 base from J, the gap between germline ends came to 14 bases.

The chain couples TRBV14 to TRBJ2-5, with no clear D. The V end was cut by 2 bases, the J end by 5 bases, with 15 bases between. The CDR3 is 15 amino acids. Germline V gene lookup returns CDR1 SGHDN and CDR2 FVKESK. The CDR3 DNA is TGTGCCAGCAGCCAATGGCCGTCCGCGGTGGAGACCCAGTACTTC. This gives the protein CASSQWPSAVETQYF.

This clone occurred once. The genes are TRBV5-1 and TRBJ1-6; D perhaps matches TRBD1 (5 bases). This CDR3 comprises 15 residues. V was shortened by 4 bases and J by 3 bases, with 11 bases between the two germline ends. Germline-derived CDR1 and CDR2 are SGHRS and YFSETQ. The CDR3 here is CASSVRQNYNSPLHF. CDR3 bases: TGCGCCAGCAGCGTACGACAGAACTATAATTCACCCCTCCACTTT. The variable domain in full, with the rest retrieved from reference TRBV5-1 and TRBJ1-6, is KAGVTQTPRYLIKTRGQQVTLSCSPISGHRSVSWYQQTPGQGLQFLFEYFSETQRNKGNFPGRFSGRQFSNSRSEMNVSTLELGDSALYLCASSVRQNYNSPLHFGNGTRLTVT.

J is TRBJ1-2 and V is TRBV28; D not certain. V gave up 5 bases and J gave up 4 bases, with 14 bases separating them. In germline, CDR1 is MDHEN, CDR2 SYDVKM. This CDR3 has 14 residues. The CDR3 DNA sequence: TGTGCCAGCAGTAGCGGGCCCCGGGGCTATGGCTACACCTTC. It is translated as CASSSGPRGYGYTF.

The CDR3 bases are TGTGCCAGCAGCTCAAACAGGGATACTGAAGCTTTCTTT. Residues: CASSSNRDTEAFF. The rearrangement joins TRBV7-9 to TRBJ1-1, with D perhaps matching TRBD1 (6 bases). There are 13 residues in the CDR3. CDR1 and CDR2 from the germline V gene are SEHNR and FQNEAQ (reference sequence). Deletions cut 4 bases from V and 5 bases from J, with 11 bases between.

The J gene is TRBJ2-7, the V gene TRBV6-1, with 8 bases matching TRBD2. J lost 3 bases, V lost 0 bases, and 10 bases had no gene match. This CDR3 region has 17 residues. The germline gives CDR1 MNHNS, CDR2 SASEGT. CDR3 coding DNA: TGTGCCAGCAGTGAAGCATGGCGGGGGGTCCTAAGCTACGAGCAGTACTTC. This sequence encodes CASSEAWRGVLSYEQYF.

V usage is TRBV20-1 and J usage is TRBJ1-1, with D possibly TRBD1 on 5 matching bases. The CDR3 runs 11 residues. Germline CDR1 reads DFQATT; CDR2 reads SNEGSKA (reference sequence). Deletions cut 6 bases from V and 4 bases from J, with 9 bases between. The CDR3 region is CSAGGTTEAFF. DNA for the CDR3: TGCAGTGCCGGGGGGACCACTGAAGCTTTCTTT.

The CDR3 DNA follows: TGTGCCAGCTCACCACGATTACAGGGGGCAAACACTGAAGCTTTCTTT. Protein product: CASSPRLQGANTEAFF. The chain couples TRBV18 to TRBJ1-1, with TRBD1 identical over 9 bases. This CDR3 has 16 amino acids. After removal of 1 base from V and 2 bases from J, the junction contained 5 bases not matched to a gene. The germline CDR1 and CDR2 sequences are KGHSH and LQKENI.

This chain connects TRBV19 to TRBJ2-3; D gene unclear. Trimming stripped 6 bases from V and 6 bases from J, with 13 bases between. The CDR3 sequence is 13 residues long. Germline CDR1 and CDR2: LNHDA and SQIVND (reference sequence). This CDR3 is CASSLDGADTQYF. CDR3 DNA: TGTGCCAGTAGCCTAGACGGCGCGGATACGCAGTATTTT.